These T cell receptor beta chains were read from a single sample in a study of spatial heterogeneity in lung cancer. TCRdb called the 5' RACE reads again in MiXCR, with one record for every CDR3 protein. The sample has 5,700 or so distinct CDR3 sequences, 13% seen once. Sequences were derived from lung tumor tissue, sampled at surgery. Every receptor here comes from a female donor with early-stage non-small cell lung cancer. CDR3s include the opening cysteine and the closing phenylalanine or tryptophan. D genes are given only for firm matches. Clone size, where shown, is once, few, many, or a class for clones that have expanded.

.	TRBV5-4	TRBJ2-2	TRBD1	TGTGCCAGCAGTAGGGACAGGGGACGGTACACCGGGGAGCTGTTTTTT	CASSRDRGRYTGELFF
medium-sized	TRBV28	TRBJ2-3	.	TGTGCCAGCAGCCCTCGAAGGACCACAGATACGCAGTATTTT	CASSPRRTTDTQYF
medium-sized	TRBV5-1	TRBJ2-2	.	TGCGCCAGCAATAGGGCAGAAAACGCGAACACCGGGGAGCTGTTTTTT	CASNRAENANTGELFF
medium-sized	TRBV10-3	TRBJ1-1	.	TGTGCCATCAGTGAGCGCGGACTAAACACTGAAGCTTTCTTT	CAISERGLNTEAFF
medium-sized	TRBV14	TRBJ1-1	TRBD1	TGTGCCAGCAGCCCCTACAGGGGGAACACTGAAGCTTTCTTT	CASSPYRGNTEAFF
medium-sized	TRBV6-2/TRBV6-3	TRBJ2-2	.	TGTGCCAGCCGCATCCCCGGGGAGCTGTTTTTT	CASRIPGELFF
medium-sized	TRBV10-3	TRBJ1-2	.	TGTGCCATCAGTGCGGGACTTCGAAACTATGGCTACACCTTC	CAISAGLRNYGYTF
medium-sized	TRBV27	TRBJ2-7	.	TGTGCCAGCAGTCATAATGACGAGCAGTACTTC	CASSHNDEQYF
medium-sized	TRBV7-2	TRBJ2-5	.	TGTGCCAGCAACCGGGACGGGGACCGGGAGACCCAGTACTTC	CASNRDGDRETQYF
medium-sized	TRBV12-3/TRBV12-4	TRBJ2-7	.	TGTGCCACCGTAGACCACAGTTGGGGGAGGATAGACGAGCAGTACTTC	CATVDHSWGRIDEQYF
medium-sized	TRBV20-1	TRBJ1-2	TRBD1	TGCAGTGCTACAGGGGGAGCCGGGGGCTACACCTTC	CSATGGAGGYTF
many	TRBV10-2	TRBJ2-1	.	TGCGCCAGCAGTGATCGGGGGTATGGTATTAATGAGCAGTTCTTC	CASSDRGYGINEQFF
few	TRBV29-1	TRBJ2-1	TRBD2	TGCAGCGTCAGGACTAGCGGGAGGGACAATGAGCAGTTCTTC	CSVRTSGRDNEQFF
many	TRBV7-6	TRBJ2-5	TRBD2	TGTGCCAGCAGCTTAGTGGGACTAGAAGAGACCCAGTACTTC	CASSLVGLEETQYF
medium-sized	TRBV6-5	TRBJ1-2	.	TGTGCCAGCAGTTACTCGGCCCGGGATAACTATGGCTACACCTTC	CASSYSARDNYGYTF
medium-sized	TRBV2	TRBJ2-6	TRBD2	TGTGCCAGCAGCGATACTAGCGGGCGGAGCTCTGGGGCCAACGTCCTGACTTTC	CASSDTSGRSSGANVLTF
.	TRBV9	TRBJ2-3	.	TGTGCCAGCAGCGTAGATATGGCGGGAACGCAGTATTTT	CASSVDMAGTQYF
medium-sized	TRBV10-1	TRBJ2-3	TRBD2	TGCGCCAGCAGCCCTGGACTAGCCGGCACAGATACGCAGTATTTT	CASSPGLAGTDTQYF
medium-sized	TRBV7-2	TRBJ1-4	.	TGTGCCAGCGCAAGGGTACTAACTGAAAAACTGTTTTTT	CASARVLTEKLFF
medium-sized	TRBV28	TRBJ1-1	TRBD1	TGTGCCAGCAGTGCCAGACAGGGGGCGAACACTGAAGCTTTCTTT	CASSARQGANTEAFF
few	TRBV6-5	TRBJ1-3	.	TGTGCCAGCAGTAGAACCGGGACGAGGTCTCATGCTGGAAACACCATATATTTT	CASSRTGTRSHAGNTIYF